One and the same sample provided the 20 T cell receptor beta chains below, sequenced in a study of T cell responses to AZD1222 COVID-19 vaccine. Here immunoSEQ multiplex PCR was the method, and the copy in TCRdb shows in-frame clones only, minus some. The sample includes approximately 190,000 clones, roughly 92% of them seen just once. The sequencing used peripheral blood, collected 28 days after the second AZD1222 dose. The origin of the receptors is an adult who received the AZD1222 COVID-19 vaccine.

V usage is TRBV7-6 and J usage is TRBJ2-1, with TRBD2 matching over 11 bases. CDR1 SGHVS and CDR2 FNYEAQ come from the germline V gene. Trimming removed 5 bases from V and 8 bases from J; junction bases left unmatched: 8. There are 15 residues in the CDR3. The CDR3 DNA reads TGTGCCAGCAGCCGGCTAGCGGGGGGCGTCGATGAGCAGTTCTTC. It encodes CASSRLAGGVDEQFF. Full variable domain (rest looked up from reference TRBV7-6 and TRBJ2-1): GAGVSQSPRYKVTKRGQDVALRCDPISGHVSLYWYRQALGQGPEFLTYFNYEAQQDKSGLPNDRFSAERPEGSISTLTIQRTEQRDSAMYRCASSRLAGGVDEQFFGPGTRLTVL.

The genes are TRBV19 and TRBJ1-1; 7 bases agree with TRBD1. V trimming: 5 bases; J trimming: 0 bases; junction bases outside the gene matches: 9. The CDR3 sequence is 16 residues long. Germline V gene data show CDR1 as LNHDA and CDR2 as SQIVND (reference sequence). CDR3 coding DNA: TGTGCCAGTAGTGCCGGGACAGCCAACATGAACACTGAAGCTTTCTTT. Translating it yields CASSAGTANMNTEAFF.

The chain carries TRBV6-5 and TRBJ2-1, with 7 bases that match TRBD2. J lost 0 bases, V lost 6 bases, and 2 bases had no gene match. Germline loops: CDR1 MNHEY, CDR2 SVGAGI. CDR3 length equals 14 residues. The CDR3 sequence is CASRGEGSYNEQFF. In DNA, the CDR3 is TGTGCCAGCAGAGGGGAGGGCTCCTACAATGAGCAGTTCTTC.

As DNA, the CDR3 is TGTGCCAGCAGCTCCTTTCAGGGGAGTCAGCCCCAGCATTTT. Residues: CASSSFQGSQPQHF. The chain is built from TRBV28 and TRBJ1-5; weak D call: TRBD1 (6 bases). The V end was cut by 6 bases, the J end by 6 bases, with 15 bases between. There are 14 residues in the CDR3. Per germline, CDR1 MDHEN and CDR2 SYDVKM.

The chain uses TRBV3-1 (or the pseudogene TRBV3-2) and TRBJ2-1, with TRBD2 as a possible D gene (6 bases). In germline, CDR1 is LGHDT, CDR2 YNNKEL (reference sequence). The CDR3 length is 16 residues. Between the trimmed V and J ends, which lost 0 bases and 0 bases, there was a span of 9 bases. CDR3 DNA: TGTGCCAGCAGCCAAGATGTACTAGCCTCCTACAATGAGCAGTTCTTC. It encodes CASSQDVLASYNEQFF.

The V call is TRBV7-2, the J call TRBJ1-1; TRBD1 agrees at 7 bases. CDR1 SGHTA and CDR2 FQGNSA come from the germline V gene. Trimming cost V 3 bases and J 3 bases; bases outside gene matches: 7. The CDR3 totals 15 residues. The CDR3 protein is CASSFTTRGDTEAFF. The CDR3 nucleotides are TGTGCCAGCAGCTTTACAACCAGGGGGGACACTGAAGCTTTCTTT.

This clone was recorded only once. The J gene is TRBJ1-5, the V gene TRBV28, with TRBD1 matching over 9 bases. The CDR3 extends over 19 amino acids. The germline V gene has CDR1 MDHEN and CDR2 SYDVKM. J was trimmed by 7 bases and V by 6 bases; bases with no gene match: 22. In nucleotides, the CDR3 is TGTGCCAGCAGACACCAGCGGCGGACAGGGGTTAAGATAGGGCAGCCCCAGCATTTT. It translates to CASRHQRRTGVKIGQPQHF.

The CDR3 DNA reads as TGTGCCAGCCGAAGGGACGCCGCCCCGTTATACGAGCAGTACTTC. Translation: CASRRDAAPLYEQYF. V gene TRBV27 combines with J gene TRBJ2-7; D may be TRBD1 or TRBD2 (5 bases each). The germline V gene has CDR1 MNHEY and CDR2 SMNVEV (reference sequence). The CDR3 is 15 residues long. The germline V and J ends were trimmed by 8 bases and 4 bases, with 21 bases remaining between them.

This clone came up once. The genes are TRBV7-3 and TRBJ1-2; no clear D gene. In germline, CDR1 is SGHTA, CDR2 FQGTGA. V was cut by 5 bases and J by 8 bases, with 15 bases left in between. This CDR3 comprises 13 residues. The CDR3 spells CASSDPAGYGYTF. The CDR3 DNA follows: TGTGCCAGCAGCGACCCAGCCGGGTACGGCTACACCTTC.

The J gene is TRBJ2-2, the V gene TRBV18; D ambiguous. V lost 3 bases and J lost 2, with 10 bases in between. CDR3 length: 15 residues. Germline CDR1 and CDR2: KGHSH and LQKENI. CDR3 nucleotides: TGTGCCAGCTCACCCCAGACACTAAACACCGGGGAGCTGTTTTTT. This gives the protein CASSPQTLNTGELFF.

The chain has TRBV7-2 and TRBJ1-5; D not certain. Germline V gene lookup returns CDR1 SGHTA and CDR2 FQGNSA. Deletions cut 4 bases from V and 4 bases from J, with 14 bases between. This CDR3 has 15 amino acids. Here the CDR3 reads CASSSGSPWNQPQHF. The CDR3 region has the DNA TGTGCCAGCAGCTCGGGATCCCCTTGGAATCAGCCCCAGCATTTT.

This clone was observed once. The genes are TRBV5-1 and TRBJ1-2, with TRBD1 matching 8 bases. CDR1 is SGHRS and CDR2 is YFSETQ in the germline V gene. There are 14 residues in the CDR3. Germline trimming cut 4 bases from V and 5 bases from J; bases unmatched to any gene: 7. The CDR3 spells CASSPDRVEYGYTF. The CDR3 nucleotides are TGCGCCAGCAGCCCGGACAGGGTTGAGTATGGCTACACCTTC.

The V gene is TRBV5-4, the J gene TRBJ2-5; 8 bases are a match to TRBD2. Per the germline V gene, CDR1 is SGHNT and CDR2 is YYREEE (reference sequence). The V segment lost 2 bases and the J segment 0 bases; nucleotides outside the gene matches: 6. This CDR3 is 16 amino acids long. In nucleotides, the CDR3 is TGTGCCAGCAGCTTCCTCGGCGGGGGGTACCAAGAGACCCAGTACTTC. This encodes CASSFLGGGYQETQYF. Full variable domain (rest looked up from reference TRBV5-4 and TRBJ2-5): ETGVTQSPTHLIKTRGQQVTLRCSSQSGHNTVSWYQQALGQGPQFIFQYYREEENGRGNFPPRFSGLQFPNYSSELNVNALELDDSALYLCASSFLGGGYQETQYFGPGTRLLVL.

CDR3 region: CASSPPANTEAFF. As DNA, the CDR3 is TGTGCCAGCAGTCCACCGGCGAACACTGAAGCTTTCTTT. The chain combines TRBV28 with TRBJ1-1; D ambiguous. The CDR3 length is 13 residues. Between the trimmed V and J ends, which lost 5 bases and 1 base, there was a span of 8 bases. The V gene's germline CDR1 is MDHEN and CDR2 SYDVKM.

In this sample, this clone turned up once. This chain links TRBV7-2 with TRBJ1-1; D is perhaps TRBD1 (5 bases). Germline loops: CDR1 SGHTA, CDR2 FQGNSA. This CDR3 has 15 amino acids. Trimming took 0 bases from V and 5 from J, leaving 13 bases between them. For the CDR3, the DNA is TGTGCCAGCAGCTTAGCCCTGGGGGGAGGTACTGAAGCTTTCTTT. It specifies CASSLALGGGTEAFF.

This sequence joins TRBV18 and TRBJ2-1, with D possibly TRBD1 on 6 matching bases. Trimming shortened V by 5 bases and J by 5 bases, and 13 bases separated the two germline ends. CDR1 and CDR2 from the germline V gene are KGHSH and LQKENI. This CDR3 has 14 amino acids. CDR3 DNA: TGTGCCAGCTCAGCAGGGGCAGTCAACAATGAGCAGTTCTTC. It yields the protein CASSAGAVNNEQFF.

The chain has TRBV18 and TRBJ2-2, with D possibly matching TRBD1 (6 bases). CDR3 length: 16 amino acids. V was cut by 4 bases and J by 1 base, with 13 bases left in between. In germline, CDR1 is KGHSH, CDR2 LQKENI. The CDR3 spells CASSLAGTMNTGELFF. For the CDR3, the DNA is TGTGCCAGCTCACTTGCCGGGACAATGAACACCGGGGAGCTGTTTTTT.

J is TRBJ2-2 and V is TRBV12-5; D remains ambiguous. Trimming stripped 7 bases from V and 6 bases from J, with 9 bases between. Per germline, CDR1 LGHNT and CDR2 FRNRAP. The CDR3 loop spans 12 amino acids. The CDR3 region is CASAPGPGELFF. CDR3 sequence (DNA): TGTGCTAGTGCCCCGGGCCCCGGGGAGCTGTTTTTT.

This rearrangement joins TRBV2 to TRBJ2-5, with 9 bases aligning to TRBD1. The CDR3 runs to 14 residues. With 5 bases clipped from V and 5 bases from J, the junction kept 6 bases outside the gene matches. Per germline, CDR1 SNHLY and CDR2 FYNNEI. In nucleotides, the CDR3 is TGTGCCAGCAGTACAGGGGGCGCGTGGGAGACCCAGTACTTC. Residues: CASSTGGAWETQYF.

The V and J genes are TRBV5-1 and TRBJ1-1; 8 nucleotides match TRBD1. CDR3 length: 14 amino acids. Trimming removed 4 bases from V and 5 bases from J; junction bases left unmatched: 7. CDR1 SGHRS and CDR2 YFSETQ come from the germline V gene. CDR3 sequence: CASSRSGGRTEAFF. The CDR3 DNA is TGCGCCAGCAGCCGGTCAGGGGGCCGGACTGAAGCTTTCTTT.